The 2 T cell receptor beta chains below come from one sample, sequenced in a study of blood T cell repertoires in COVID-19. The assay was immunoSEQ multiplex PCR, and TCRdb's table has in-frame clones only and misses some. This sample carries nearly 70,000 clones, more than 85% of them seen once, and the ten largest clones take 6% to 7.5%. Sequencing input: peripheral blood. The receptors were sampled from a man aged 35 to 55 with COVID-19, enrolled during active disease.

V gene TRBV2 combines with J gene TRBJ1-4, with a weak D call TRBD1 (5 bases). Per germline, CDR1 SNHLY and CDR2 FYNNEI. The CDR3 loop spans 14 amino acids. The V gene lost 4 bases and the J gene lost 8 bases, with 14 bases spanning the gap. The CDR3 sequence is CASSVRRVGEKLFF. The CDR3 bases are TGTGCCAGCAGTGTGCGCAGGGTGGGAGAAAAACTGTTTTTT.

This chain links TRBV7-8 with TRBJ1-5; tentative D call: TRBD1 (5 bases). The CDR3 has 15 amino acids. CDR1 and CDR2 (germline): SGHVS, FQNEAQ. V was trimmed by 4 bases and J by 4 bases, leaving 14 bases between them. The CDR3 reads CASSSGGSPNQPQHF. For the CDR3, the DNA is TGTGCCAGCAGCTCGGGGGGATCCCCTAATCAGCCCCAGCATTTT.